By share, the clone carrying this T cell receptor (beta chain) ranks as medium-sized. Trimming took 1 base from V and 3 from J; bases not matched to a gene: 4. Germline V gives CDR1 MNHNS, CDR2 SASEGT. The CDR3 is made up of 15 amino acids. The data were produced by immunoSEQ multiplex PCR, yet TCRdb's version contains in-frame clones alone and is incomplete. The sample includes roughly 24,000 clones, roughly 90% seen only once; the top ten take 6% to 8.5%. These data come from a study of T cell changes during pregnancy in multiple sclerosis. The sample was CD8+ T cells from peripheral blood mononuclear cells, taken after pregnancy. The chain links TRBV6-1 to TRBJ1-2, with TRBD1 identical over 8 bases. This receptor was identified in a female donor with multiple sclerosis, enrolled in a pregnancy study. The DNA for the CDR3 is TGTGCCAGCAGTGAAGGCAGGGGGCATGACTATGGCTACACCTTC. Translating it yields CASSEGRGHDYGYTF.